The clone carrying this T cell receptor (beta chain) shows up as large by frequency. Its antigen is not known. A neurodegenerative disease comparison group consisted of Parkinson's disease patients. Confirmation of patient neurodegeneration relied on biomarkers such as neurofilament, amyloid-beta and tau. For droplet-based sequencing, live CSF cells were sorted using a live/dead marker. This sample was taken from a study of CD8 T cells in cerebrospinal fluid in Alzheimer's disease. Broader study findings: EBV-specific clones were neither the most expanded nor enriched in Alzheimer's patients.

The CDR3 has 19 residues. From the 10x single-cell sequencing reads, TCRdb lists one entry per CDR3 protein and no DNA. Recorded here are 450 to 600 distinct CDR3 sequences; the top ten clones represent about an eighth. Sequences were obtained from cerebrospinal fluid. This receptor was identified in a human donor with Parkinson's disease. The gene calls are TRBV21-1 and TRBJ2-3; the TCRdb call, TRBD1, lacks DNA for checking. TRBV21-1 is a recognized pseudogene. CDR3 amino acids: CASSKQPNGDPGSTDTQYF.